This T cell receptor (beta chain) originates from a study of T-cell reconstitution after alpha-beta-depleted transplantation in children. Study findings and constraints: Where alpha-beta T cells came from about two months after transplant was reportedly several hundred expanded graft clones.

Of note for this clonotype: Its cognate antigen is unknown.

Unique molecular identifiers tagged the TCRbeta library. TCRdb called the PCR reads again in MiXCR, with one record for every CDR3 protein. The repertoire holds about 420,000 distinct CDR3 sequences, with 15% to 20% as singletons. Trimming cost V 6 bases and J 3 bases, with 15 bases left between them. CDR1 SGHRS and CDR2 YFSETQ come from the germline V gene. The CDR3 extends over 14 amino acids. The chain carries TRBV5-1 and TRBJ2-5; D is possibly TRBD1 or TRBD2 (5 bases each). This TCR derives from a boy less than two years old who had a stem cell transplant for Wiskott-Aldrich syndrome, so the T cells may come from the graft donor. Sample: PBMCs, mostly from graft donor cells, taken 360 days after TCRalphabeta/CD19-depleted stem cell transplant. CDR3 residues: CASTPDGAKETQYF. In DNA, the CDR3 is TGCGCCAGCACGCCCGACGGGGCGAAAGAGACCCAGTACTTC.